Shown below are 4 T cell receptor beta chains from a single sample sequenced in a study of beta chain features in type 1 diabetes. Overall study findings and caveats: Across all four CD4+ subsets, people with type 1 diabetes showed modestly shorter TCRB CDR3s.

Their cognate antigens are unknown. Expressed TCRB transcripts were sequenced because the entire RNA isolate underwent reverse transcription. Using immunoSEQ multiplex PCR, the repertoire was profiled, and TCRdb retains in-frame clones only, with some absent. The sample contains 600,000 or so clones, more than 13% of which appear only once. The specimen was naive CD4+ T cells from blood. These receptor sequences come from a man between 18 and 29 years old with type 1 diabetes.

This clone was seen a handful of times. The gene calls are TRBV30 and TRBJ2-5; TRBD1 or TRBD2 may be the D gene (6 bases each). Germline values: CDR1 GTSNPN, CDR2 SVGIG (reference sequence). Trimming removed 2 bases at V and 4 bases at J, with 8 bases between. The CDR3 runs 12 residues. CDR3 in amino acids: CAWSWGAETQYF. The CDR3 DNA reads TGTGCCTGGAGTTGGGGGGCAGAGACCCAGTACTTC. The entire variable domain, with the rest obtained from reference TRBV30 and TRBJ2-5, is as follows: SQTIHQWPATLVQPVGSPLSLECTVEGTSNPNLYWYRQAAGRGLQLLFYSVGIGQISSEVPQNLSASRPQDRQFILSSKKLLLSDSGFYLCAWSWGAETQYFGPGTRLLVL.

This clone turned up a few times. J is TRBJ2-2 and V is TRBV19; D gene unclear. The CDR3 has 13 residues. Trimming cost V 10 bases and J 7 bases, with 16 bases left between them. CDR1 LNHDA and CDR2 SQIVND come from the germline V gene (reference sequence). The CDR3 DNA reads as TGTGCCACTACCCCCCTTGAAGGCGGGGAGCTGTTTTTT. Translating it yields CATTPLEGGELFF.

V gene TRBV9 combines with J gene TRBJ2-1; 12 bases map to TRBD1. CDR3 length: 17 amino acids. V was pared by 4 bases and J by 2 bases, with 7 bases of the junction left unmatched. Germline values: CDR1 SGDLS, CDR2 YYNGEE. This CDR3 reads CASSPRGTGGAYNEQFF. The CDR3 DNA is TGTGCCAGCAGCCCCCGTGGGACAGGGGGCGCCTACAATGAGCAGTTCTTC.

This rearrangement joins TRBV2 to TRBJ2-1; maybe TRBD1 (5 bases). V was clipped by 2 bases and J by 4 bases, with 9 bases between them. The CDR3 extends over 14 amino acids. CDR1 SNHLY and CDR2 FYNNEI come from the germline V gene. DNA for the CDR3: TGTGCCAGCAGTGAACAGGGTTTATACAATGAGCAGTTCTTC. Amino acid sequence: CASSEQGLYNEQFF.